These 7 T cell receptor beta chains were all obtained from the same sample, sequenced in a study of blood T cell repertoires in COVID-19. Assay: immunoSEQ multiplex PCR; the TCRdb copy retains only in-frame clones and omits some. Of over 60,000 clones detected, around 84% appear once; the ten largest clones hold 12%. Sequencing used peripheral blood. The source of these receptors is a human donor in a cohort sampled during active COVID-19.

CDR3 coding DNA: TGTGCCAGCAGTGTCGGGACAGGGAAAGCACAGCCCCAGCATTTT. Translated: CASSVGTGKAQPQHF. The gene calls are TRBV2 and TRBJ1-5, with 9 bases fitting TRBD1. CDR1 SNHLY and CDR2 FYNNEI come from the germline V gene. The CDR3 totals 15 residues. Unmatched junction bases numbered 8, after V lost 4 bases and J lost 7 bases.

This clone turned up a few times. CDR3 nucleotides: TGTGCCAGCAGCCCTGCTGACAGGGAAAGGGATGGCTACACCTTC. This gives the protein CASSPADRERDGYTF. V and J are TRBV5-5 and TRBJ1-2, with TRBD1 identical over 7 bases. Germline CDR1 SGHKS, CDR2 YYEKEE (reference sequence). Trimming cost V 4 bases and J 6 bases; bases outside gene matches: 12. This CDR3 contains 15 residues. Full variable domain (rest looked up from reference TRBV5-5 and TRBJ1-2): DAGVTQSPTHLIKTRGQQVTLRCSPISGHKSVSWYQQVLGQGPQFIFQYYEKEERGRGNFPDRFSARQFPNYSSELNVNALLLGDSALYLCASSPADRERDGYTFGSGTRLTVV.

Comment on this clone: Sequence at one end of the junction differs from germline and may be a read error. The rearrangement uses TRBV6-2 or TRBV6-3 and TRBJ2-1; 10 bases line up with TRBD2. CDR3 length: 18 amino acids. The germline gives CDR1 MNHEY, CDR2 SVGEGT. The CDR3 region is CASTYLAGVPKGNNEQFF. Here the CDR3 DNA reads TGTGCCAGCACTTACCTAGCGGGGGTGCCAAAGGGGAACAATGAGCAGTTCTTC.

The V and J genes are TRBV2 and TRBJ1-2; D perhaps matches TRBD1 (6 bases). Germline V gene lookup returns CDR1 SNHLY and CDR2 FYNNEI. The CDR3 extends over 13 amino acids. The germline V and J ends were trimmed by 3 bases and 4 bases, with 9 bases remaining between them. This chain's CDR3 is CASSDVQGYGYTF. Written as DNA, the CDR3 is TGTGCCAGCAGTGATGTACAGGGCTATGGCTACACCTTC.

The chain joins TRBV29-1 to TRBJ2-3; 12 positions match TRBD2. The CDR3 extends over 14 amino acids. V lost 7 bases, J lost 5 bases, and 7 bases stayed unmatched. Germline CDR1 and CDR2: SQVTM and ANQGSEA. The CDR3 here is CSASSGRVGDTQYF. Written as DNA, the CDR3 is TGCAGCGCCTCTAGCGGGAGGGTGGGAGATACGCAGTATTTT.

The chain uses TRBV5-1 and TRBJ2-7; D is perhaps TRBD2 (6 bases). V gave up 3 bases and J gave up 3 bases, with 10 bases separating them. This CDR3 region has 13 residues. Germline V gene data show CDR1 as SGHRS and CDR2 as YFSETQ. CDR3 bases: TGCGCCAGCAGCTCCGGACTACTCTACGAGCAGTACTTC. Translation gives CASSSGLLYEQYF.

This CDR3 is CASSQYRDPEAFF. The CDR3 nucleotides are TGCGCCAGCAGTCAATACAGGGACCCTGAAGCTTTCTTT. The chain links TRBV23-1 to TRBJ1-1; weak D call: TRBD1 (6 bases). TRBV23-1 is labeled an ORF, and its function is uncertain. The CDR3 spans 13 residues. Trimming removed 1 base at V and 6 bases at J, with 9 bases between.